These 3 T cell receptor beta chains were all obtained from the same sample, sequenced in a study of cytomegalovirus exposure and HLA in healthy donors. Researchers ran the PCR with 60 Vbeta and 13 Jbeta primers. Produced via immunoSEQ multiplex PCR; TCRdb's table is partial and in-frame only. The sample consists of over 120,000 clones, 70% to 85% of them appearing once. Input material: PBMCs. The receptors derive from a woman aged 55-70 years in good health and CMV-seropositive.

The CDR3 DNA reads as TGTGCCAGCAGTTGGGGCACCTACGAGCAGTACTTC. Its translation is CASSWGTYEQYF. The chain recombines TRBV28 with TRBJ2-7, with D maybe TRBD1 (5 bases). This CDR3 contains 12 residues. CDR1 and CDR2 from the germline V gene are MDHEN and SYDVKM. V lost 4 bases to trimming and J lost 2 bases, with 6 bases between them.

This chain joins TRBV19 and TRBJ2-7; D not resolved. CDR1 is LNHDA and CDR2 is SQIVND in the germline V gene (reference sequence). Trimming shortened V by 3 bases and J by 7 bases, and 13 bases separated the two germline ends. The CDR3 consists of 13 residues. DNA of the CDR3: TGTGCCAGTAGTATCCGACACGCATCAGAGCAGTACTTC. Translation: CASSIRHASEQYF.

The CDR3 DNA sequence: TGCGCCAGCAGCTCTAGCGGGAGGGACCAAGAGACCCAGTACTTC. Encoded protein: CASSSSGRDQETQYF. The chain carries TRBV5-1 and TRBJ2-5; 12 bases line up with TRBD2. V shed 3 bases, J shed 0 bases, and the junction held 0 bases outside the gene matches. This CDR3 comprises 15 residues. Germline lookup yields CDR1 SGHRS and CDR2 YFSETQ.